This entry concerns a single TCR beta chain. Its target antigen remains unknown. Base quality data are lacking; no much larger clone is found one base away. Healthy HIV-negative adults with no recently reported acute infections or vaccinations were included as donors. Every donor was a Caucasian adult living in Nashville, Tennessee, USA. CD4+ T cells were enriched through magnetic negative selection, after which naive cells were positively selected on CD45RA and the remaining negative fraction served as the memory subset. Blood was obtained by leukapheresis, after which PBMCs were separated by Ficoll-Histopaque density gradient centrifugation and cryopreserved in liquid nitrogen vapor phase. Purity and quantity of every magnetically sorted T cell population were checked by analytical flow cytometry. Each sorted fraction had its genomic DNA isolated and then quantified by UV absorbance on a Nanodrop 2000c.

The sample originates from a study of shared clonotypes between healthy human individuals (dated by TCRdb to between 2020 and 2021). About the study as a whole: A couple of women and three men aged 18 to 49 years were included in the cohort. For each donor, three plates each were used for CD4 naive and CD4 memory, two plates were used for CD8 naive, and one plate was used for CD8 memory. To estimate repertoire size and how much clonotypes are shared between individuals, the study performed deep sequencing of blood TCR repertoires from 4 to 6 healthy adults. To increase sequencing depth and limit assay-specific biases, TCR repertoire library preparation and sequencing were carried out by different laboratories using diverse techniques. Per donor, leukapheresis produced somewhere between about 0.94 and 9.5 billion PBMCs.

Overall study results and their limits: Because the study included only a small number of donors, the genetic and exposure-history diversity represented was limited. When a handful of donors were compared, the shared fraction of clonotypes was about 5% for naive CD4, 3.5% for naive CD8, 2% to 2.5% for memory CD4, and 0.35% to 0.4% for memory CD8. Sampling was restricted to blood, and TCR repertoires in tissues likely differ from the TCR repertoires found in blood. Rarefaction of sorted-subset datasets indicated incomplete sequencing despite the large sequencing depth. Clonotypes shared by all four sorted-subset donors showed higher generation probabilities than non-shared clonotypes. Estimated clonotype richness was generally larger for naive than for memory subsets. Pairwise subsampling indicated that sequencing depth was expected to affect the degree of clonotype sharing among donors.

Reading the germline V gene (reference sequence) gives CDR1 MNHEY and CDR2 SMNVEV. V gives up 5 bases and J gives up 1 base, and the segment between their germline ends measures 19 bases. The CDR3 contains 17 residues, cysteine and phenylalanine counted. This entry keeps only the CDR3 DNA: 51 bases, framed from base 1. Using the deep immunoSEQ assay, TCR CDR3 regions were amplified from genomic DNA by multiplex PCR. Extracted genomic DNA from each cell subset was distributed evenly across all wells of several immunoSEQ 96-well plates, and each plate was treated as a replicate. Each replicate PCR for sorted subsets received around 0.2 ug genomic DNA, equal to 28,000 or so T cell genomes. Purified libraries were measured with a Qubit 3.0 fluorometer, size-checked on a Bioanalyzer 2100, and measured again with the KAPA Library Quantification kit. A separate single-read 150-cycle Illumina NextSeq 550 flow cell was used to sequence each immunoSEQ 96-well plate. From the authors' description of their analysis: Because the immunoSEQ output held only junctional sequences and lacked quality scores, the filtering could not match the filtering applied to full-length reads. To assign V/J genes and CDR3, sequences were annotated using PyIR, a Python wrapper for IgBLAST v1.9, with IMGT germline references. Reads were removed for weak V/J assignments (E-value above 1e-6), missing CDR3, stop codons, out-of-frame junctions, or ambiguous translated residues. V3J clonotypes were defined by identical inferred V gene, J gene, and CDR3 amino acid sequence. Percentage overlap between repertoires was computed as shared unique clonotypes divided by the size of the smaller repertoire. Richness of each repertoire was evaluated using RTK rarefaction, the Chao1 estimator, and Recon v2.1 estimates of unobserved clonotypes. OLGA was used to compute generation probabilities for all TCRbeta clonotypes that the gDNA method yielded from a handful of donors. TCRdb re-hosts the immuneACCESS table, in-frame sequences only. Its copies lack some clones; in the studies checked, an unresolved V gene accounts for under half of them, and the cause for the rest is not known. The V and J calls and clone size were taken over from that table, and D and trimming were inferred from the DNA. The sample profile shows some 1,100,000 clones; more than 75% of them were found once. Together, the top ten hold 0.5% to 0.6% of the sample.

The chain is made from TRBV27 and TRBJ2-3; the D segment cannot be called with confidence. The sequenced sample consisted of memory CD4+ T cells from PBMCs. Per the publication, the cell subset or site label means: CD45RA-negative fraction. The sequence came from a man between 18 and 35 years old in good health. Some clones in this sample may be carry-over from other donors' samples. The CDR3 loop reads CASSRQASSDGTDTQYF. The bases read TGTGCCAGCAGTAGGCAGGCCTCGAGCGATGGCACAGATACGCAGTATTTT.